One sample yielded the 7 T cell receptor beta chains listed below, sequenced in a study of PD-L1 blockade in urothelial cancer. Time point noted: peripheral blood 6 weeks after treatment start. The method was immunoSEQ multiplex PCR; TCRdb's version includes in-frame clones alone and lacks a portion of them. The sample contains 45,000 to 60,000 clones, 88% of which appear only once. The sample in question was PBMCs, obtained around atezolizumab (anti-PD-L1) treatment. The receptors derive from a man aged 55 to 70 with urothelial cancer.

The V call is TRBV28, the J call TRBJ1-1, with 8 bases aligning to TRBD1. The germline CDR1 and CDR2 sequences are MDHEN and SYDVKM. The CDR3 totals 15 residues. CDR3: CATSGTGIEDTEAFF. As DNA, the CDR3 is TGTGCGACATCCGGGACAGGTATCGAGGACACTGAAGCTTTCTTT.

J is TRBJ2-7 and V is TRBV19; 11 bases are shared with TRBD2. This CDR3 has 15 residues. Germline CDR1 LNHDA, CDR2 SQIVND (reference sequence). The V gene end was trimmed by 4 bases and the J gene end by 1 base; junction bases not matched to a gene: 3. The CDR3 reads CASSTVAGGSYEQYF. As DNA, the CDR3 is TGTGCCAGTAGTACCGTAGCGGGAGGGTCCTACGAGCAGTACTTC.

The gene calls are TRBV19 and TRBJ2-1; 14 bases are a match to TRBD2. This CDR3 has 17 amino acids. With V trimmed by 3 bases and J by 4 bases, 5 bases remained unmatched. The V gene's germline CDR1 is LNHDA and CDR2 SQIVND (reference sequence). The CDR3 loop reads CASSIHGTSGGYNEQFF. The CDR3 DNA follows: TGTGCCAGTAGTATCCATGGGACTAGCGGGGGTTACAATGAGCAGTTCTTC.

The rearrangement joins TRBV30 to TRBJ1-5, with 7 bases fitting TRBD1. Germline V gives CDR1 GTSNPN, CDR2 SVGIG (reference sequence). The CDR3 sequence is 15 residues long. Germline trimming cut 4 bases from V and 1 base from J; bases unmatched to any gene: 7. CDR3 coding DNA: TGTGCCTGGAACCGACAGGGCCTGAGCAATCAGCCCCAGCATTTT. It is translated as CAWNRQGLSNQPQHF.

The chain uses TRBV4-1 and TRBJ2-6; D ambiguous. The V gene lost 1 base and the J gene lost 0 bases, with 7 bases spanning the gap. This CDR3 has 16 residues. CDR1 and CDR2 (germline): MGHRA, YSYEKL. As DNA, the CDR3 is TGCGCCAGCAGCCAAGGGGCCGGCTCTGGGGCCAACGTCCTGACTTTC. It yields the protein CASSQGAGSGANVLTF.

The gene calls are TRBV7-2 and TRBJ1-6; 10 nucleotides line up with TRBD1. The CDR3 contains 14 residues. The ends lost 4 bases at V and 13 bases at J; junction bases unmatched: 7. Germline CDR1 and CDR2: SGHTA and FQGNSA. CDR3: CASSSGQGPSPLHF. DNA for the CDR3: TGTGCCAGCAGCTCGGGACAGGGGCCATCGCCCCTCCACTTT.

J is TRBJ2-3 and V is TRBV5-5; 7 bases fit TRBD1. The CDR3 runs to 16 residues. Trimming at V came to 4 bases and at J to 2 bases, leaving 10 bases not matched to a gene. Germline V gene lookup returns CDR1 SGHKS and CDR2 YYEKEE (reference sequence). The CDR3 sequence is CASSAGRTGYTDTQYF. The CDR3 bases are TGTGCCAGCAGCGCCGGTAGGACAGGTTACACAGATACGCAGTATTTT.